A single sample gave rise to the 17 T cell receptor beta chains below, sequenced in a study of T cell responses to AZD1222 COVID-19 vaccine. Sequencing was performed with immunoSEQ multiplex PCR; in TCRdb, only in-frame clones are kept and a portion is missing. The table records 120,000 to 150,000 clones, approximately 90% of them present only once. The source material was peripheral blood, sampled on day 0 of AZD1222 vaccination. All receptors derive from an adult in good health.

The chain is built from TRBV28 and TRBJ2-5; 7 nucleotides match TRBD2. CDR1 is MDHEN and CDR2 is SYDVKM in the germline V gene. Trimming at V came to 3 bases and at J to 3 bases, leaving 10 bases not matched to a gene. There are 16 residues in the CDR3. CDR3 in DNA: TGTGCCAGCAGTTTGCGCGCCGGGGGGTTTGAAGAGACCCAGTACTTC. Amino acids: CASSLRAGGFEETQYF. Combining the CDR3 with reference TRBV28 and TRBJ2-5 gives the whole variable domain DVKVTQSSRYLVKRTGEKVFLECVQDMDHENMFWYRQDPGLGLRLIYFSYDVKMKEKGDIPEGYSVSREKKERFSLILESASTNQTSMYLCASSLRAGGFEETQYFGPGTRLLVL.

This clone has just a few counts. The gene calls are TRBV7-9 and TRBJ1-2; D uncertain. CDR1 and CDR2 from the germline V gene are SEHNR and FQNEAQ (reference sequence). Trimming shortened V by 4 bases and J by 8 bases, and 14 bases separated the two germline ends. This CDR3 region has 13 residues. The CDR3 spells CASSSPGEEGYTF. CDR3 DNA: TGTGCCAGCAGCTCGCCCGGGGAGGAAGGCTACACCTTC.

This chain links TRBV19 with TRBJ2-1; 13 nucleotides agree with TRBD2. V was clipped by 6 bases and J by 0 bases; unmatched bases: 5. This CDR3 has 17 residues. From germline, CDR1 is LNHDA and CDR2 SQIVND (reference sequence). The CDR3 sequence: CASRGLAGHNSYNEQFF. The CDR3 nucleotides are TGTGCCAGTAGGGGACTAGCGGGACACAACTCCTACAATGAGCAGTTCTTC.

This sequence joins TRBV18 and TRBJ1-1; unclear D gene. The germline CDR1 and CDR2 sequences are KGHSH and LQKENI. CDR3 length equals 16 residues. The germline V and J ends were trimmed by 5 bases and 0 bases, with 16 bases remaining between them. The CDR3: CASSRVVPKMNTEAFF. Written as DNA, the CDR3 is TGTGCCAGCTCAAGGGTCGTTCCGAAAATGAACACTGAAGCTTTCTTT.

The gene calls are TRBV6-5 and TRBJ2-1; the match to TRBD2 covers 7 bases. V shed 4 bases, J shed 1 base, and the junction held 4 bases outside the gene matches. The CDR3 length is 15 residues. In germline, CDR1 is MNHEY, CDR2 SVGAGI. CDR3 sequence (DNA): TGTGCCAGCAGTTTTATCGGGGGGTCCTACAATGAGCAGTTCTTC. Its translation is CASSFIGGSYNEQFF.

This chain connects TRBV30 to TRBJ1-2, with D hard to call. Germline V gene sequence: CDR1 GTSNPN, CDR2 SVGIG (reference sequence). The CDR3 sequence is 19 residues long. V shed 0 bases and J shed 1 base, with 24 bases lying between them. CDR3 DNA: TGTGCCTGGAGTGTACTGGGGTCGAGACATGGAAAATTTAACTATGGCTACACCTTC. This translates into CAWSVLGSRHGKFNYGYTF.

The rearrangement links TRBV30 to TRBJ1-2; TRBD1 agrees at 9 bases. With V trimmed by 6 bases and J by 5 bases, 7 bases remained unmatched. The germline gives CDR1 GTSNPN, CDR2 SVGIG (reference sequence). This CDR3 has 13 amino acids. The CDR3 loop is CACKRTGEYGYTF. In DNA, the CDR3 is TGTGCCTGTAAAAGGACAGGGGAGTATGGCTACACCTTC.

The rearrangement joins TRBV9 to TRBJ1-1; no clear D. The CDR3 length is 16 residues. Germline V CDR1 and CDR2: SGDLS, YYNGEE. Trimming pared 0 bases from V and 8 bases from J, leaving 20 bases between. CDR3 DNA sequence: TGTGCCAGCAGCGTAGAGCCCAGGTCCGGAGAACGGGAAGCTTTCTTT. This codes for CASSVEPRSGEREAFF.

This clone was observed at least ten times. J is TRBJ1-5 and V is TRBV28; D is perhaps TRBD1 (5 bases). Trimming removed 5 bases at V and 6 bases at J, with 14 bases between. The CDR3 is 14 residues long. Germline CDR1 and CDR2: MDHEN and SYDVKM. In DNA, the CDR3 is TGTGCCAGCAGTCCCAGGGTACCCGGTCAGCCCCAGCATTTT. Translation gives CASSPRVPGQPQHF.

The chain carries TRBV11-2 and TRBJ2-7, with D unresolved. Between the trimmed V and J ends, which lost 1 base and 5 bases, there was a span of 15 bases. Looked up from germline, CDR1 is SGHAT and CDR2 is FQNNGV. The CDR3 loop spans 15 amino acids. The CDR3 loop reads CASSLGALSSHEQYF. The DNA of the CDR3 is TGTGCCAGCAGCTTAGGGGCCCTCTCATCCCACGAGCAGTACTTC.

The chain is built from TRBV4-1 and TRBJ1-6; the D is unclear. The CDR3 length is 13 residues. Looked up from germline, CDR1 is MGHRA and CDR2 is YSYEKL. Trimming took off 3 bases at V and 10 bases at J, with 10 bases between the two ends. The CDR3 nucleotides read TGCGCCAGCAGCCAGGGCCTGGGGTCACCCCTCCACTTT. Protein sequence: CASSQGLGSPLHF.

The V and J genes are TRBV10-3 and TRBJ2-5; 8 nucleotides agree with TRBD2. This CDR3 region has 15 residues. Unmatched junction bases numbered 4, after V lost 2 bases and J lost 2 bases. Looked up from germline, CDR1 is ENHRY and CDR2 is SYGVKD. The CDR3 DNA follows: TGTGCCATCAGTGAGAGACTAGCGTCACAAGAGACCCAGTACTTC. Translated, it gives CAISERLASQETQYF.

The rearrangement links TRBV4-1 to TRBJ2-1; 8 bases agree with TRBD1. Germline assignment: CDR1 MGHRA and CDR2 YSYEKL. With 4 bases clipped from V and 7 bases from J, the junction kept 6 bases outside the gene matches. The CDR3 has 14 amino acids. The chain's CDR3 is CASSPRQGRNEQFF. The DNA of the CDR3 is TGCGCCAGCAGCCCCAGACAGGGGCGGAATGAGCAGTTCTTC.

This clone has a single count. V and J are TRBV3-1 (or the pseudogene TRBV3-2) and TRBJ2-5; no clear D gene. Germline lookup yields CDR1 LGHDT and CDR2 YNNKEL (reference sequence). V was clipped by 2 bases and J by 5 bases, with 18 bases between them. The CDR3 is made up of 16 amino acids. This CDR3 is CASSQTWSSSRETQYF. CDR3 coding DNA: TGTGCCAGCAGCCAAACATGGTCCTCCTCTCGGGAGACCCAGTACTTC.

The chain joins TRBV19 to TRBJ2-3; 7 positions agree with TRBD2. Germline V gene lookup returns CDR1 LNHDA and CDR2 SQIVND (reference sequence). CDR3 length: 14 residues. The trim removed 10 bases at V and 1 base at J, leaving 8 bases unmatched. The chain's CDR3 is CATKTSPGTDTQYF. The CDR3 nucleotides read TGTGCCACTAAGACTAGCCCGGGCACAGATACGCAGTATTTT.

V gene TRBV3-1 (or the pseudogene TRBV3-2) combines with J gene TRBJ1-1; TRBD1 agrees at 7 bases. Germline CDR1 and CDR2: LGHDT and YNNKEL (reference sequence). CDR3 length: 13 amino acids. J lost 0 bases, V lost 9 bases, and 4 bases had no gene match. The CDR3: CASTGAMNTEAFF. The DNA of the CDR3 is TGTGCCAGTACAGGGGCCATGAACACTGAAGCTTTCTTT.

The chain links TRBV29-1 to TRBJ1-2; 10 positions agree with TRBD1. Germline trimming cut 2 bases from V and 6 bases from J; bases unmatched to any gene: 9. The CDR3 consists of 15 residues. CDR1 is SQVTM, CDR2 ANQGSEA, per germline. Here the CDR3 DNA reads TGCAGCGTTGAAATGGGACAGGGGACGGGCCATGGCTACACCTTC. Translation gives CSVEMGQGTGHGYTF.